Below, one TCR beta chain is given with its context. The CDR3 spans 16 residues. Deletions cut 2 bases from V and 6 bases from J, with 17 bases between. The V gene's germline CDR1 is MNHEY and CDR2 SMNVEV (reference sequence). The RNA, roughly 0.45 to 1 ug, was put through reverse transcription using random hexamers. In TCRdb, the immunoSEQ multiplex PCR reads were re-called with MiXCR into one record per CDR3 protein. The sample contains 130,000 or so distinct CDR3 sequences, 94% of which appear only once. The sample is drawn from a study of CD8 T cells in Susac syndrome. The source material was CD4+ T cells from PBMCs. The chain is built from TRBV27 and TRBJ2-1; D call uncertain. This receptor was identified in a human donor in good health. For the CDR3, the DNA is TGTGCCAGCAGTTTAGAACACAGTTCCTGGGTCAATGAGCAGTTCTTC. Translation: CASSLEHSSWVNEQFF.